This T cell receptor beta chain emerged from a study of cytomegalovirus exposure and HLA in healthy donors. Findings and limits, study-wide: Upon later analysis, TCR association rates were observed to vary by HLA locus, being highest for DRB1 and lowest for HLA-C.

The PCR ran on 60 Vbeta and 13 Jbeta primers. TCRdb's table, derived via immunoSEQ multiplex PCR, lists solely in-frame clones and lacks some. This sample has under 200,000 clones; more than 65% occur once, and the top ten carry 1.3%. On this clone: The antigen is unknown.

Trimming shortened V by 2 bases and J by 10 bases, and 14 bases separated the two germline ends. This CDR3 region has 12 residues. Germline values: CDR1 GTSNPN, CDR2 SVGIG (reference sequence). This TCR came from a young man in good health and CMV-seronegative. The specimen was PBMCs. The gene calls are TRBV30 and TRBJ1-1, with D tentatively TRBD1 (6 bases). CDR3 region: CAWSSETGRAFF. The CDR3 DNA reads as TGTGCCTGGAGTTCGGAGACAGGTCGAGCTTTCTTT.